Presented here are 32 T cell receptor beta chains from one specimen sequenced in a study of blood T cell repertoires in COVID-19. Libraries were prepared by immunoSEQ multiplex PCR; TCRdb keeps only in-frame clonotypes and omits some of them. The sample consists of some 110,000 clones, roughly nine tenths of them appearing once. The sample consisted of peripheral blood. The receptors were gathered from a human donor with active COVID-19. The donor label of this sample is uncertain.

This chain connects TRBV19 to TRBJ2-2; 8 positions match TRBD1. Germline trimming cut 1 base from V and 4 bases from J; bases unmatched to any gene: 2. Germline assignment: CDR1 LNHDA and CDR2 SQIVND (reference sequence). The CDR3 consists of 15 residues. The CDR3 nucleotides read TGTGCCAGTAGTATAGGGGACAGGTCCACCGGGGAGCTGTTTTTT. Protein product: CASSIGDRSTGELFF.

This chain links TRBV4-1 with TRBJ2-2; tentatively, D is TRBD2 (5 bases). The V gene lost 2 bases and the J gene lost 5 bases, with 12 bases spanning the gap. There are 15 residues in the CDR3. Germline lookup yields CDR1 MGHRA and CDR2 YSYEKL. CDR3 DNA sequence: TGCGCCAGCAGCCAACCTAATATAGCGACCGGGGAGCTGTTTTTT. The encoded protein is CASSQPNIATGELFF.

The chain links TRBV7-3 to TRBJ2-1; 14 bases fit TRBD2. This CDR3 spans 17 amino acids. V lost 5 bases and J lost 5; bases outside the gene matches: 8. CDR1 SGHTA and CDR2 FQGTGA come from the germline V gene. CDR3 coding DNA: TGTGCCAGCAGCCCGGGACTAGCGGGGGTCCAAGACAATGAGCAGTTCTTC. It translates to CASSPGLAGVQDNEQFF. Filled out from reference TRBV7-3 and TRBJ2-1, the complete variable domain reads GAGVSQTPSNKVTEKGKYVELRCDPISGHTALYWYRQSLGQGPEFLIYFQGTGAADDSGLPNDRFFAVRPEGSVSTLKIQRTERGDSAVYLCASSPGLAGVQDNEQFFGPGTRLTVL.

The CDR3 DNA follows: TGTGCCAGCAGTTACTTAACCGCCCGGGGTAACGGCTACACCTTC. Amino acid sequence: CASSYLTARGNGYTF. This chain joins TRBV6-6 and TRBJ1-2, with D uncertain. Germline V gives CDR1 MNHNY, CDR2 SVGAGI (reference sequence). This CDR3 region has 15 residues. Trimming shortened V by 1 base and J by 8 bases, and 17 bases separated the two germline ends.

The CDR3 reads CAAGTADTDTQYF. CDR3 bases: TGTGCCGCCGGGACAGCTGACACAGATACGCAGTATTTT. The chain has TRBV27 and TRBJ2-3; 7 positions agree with TRBD1. Germline loops: CDR1 MNHEY, CDR2 SMNVEV (reference sequence). CDR3 length: 13 amino acids. V dropped 11 bases and J dropped 2; count of bases not matched to a gene: 7.

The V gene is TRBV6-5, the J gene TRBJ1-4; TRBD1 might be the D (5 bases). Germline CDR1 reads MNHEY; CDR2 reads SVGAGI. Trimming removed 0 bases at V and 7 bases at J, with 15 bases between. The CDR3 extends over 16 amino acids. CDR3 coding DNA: TGTGCCAGCAGTTACTCAATCAGGGTACAGAGTGAAAAACTGTTTTTT. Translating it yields CASSYSIRVQSEKLFF.

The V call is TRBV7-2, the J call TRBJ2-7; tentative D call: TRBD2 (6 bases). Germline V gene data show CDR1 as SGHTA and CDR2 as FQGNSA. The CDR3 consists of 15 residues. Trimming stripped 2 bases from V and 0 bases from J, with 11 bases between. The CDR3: CASSLSGVSSYEQYF. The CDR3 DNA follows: TGTGCCAGCAGCTTATCGGGGGTAAGCTCCTACGAGCAGTACTTC.

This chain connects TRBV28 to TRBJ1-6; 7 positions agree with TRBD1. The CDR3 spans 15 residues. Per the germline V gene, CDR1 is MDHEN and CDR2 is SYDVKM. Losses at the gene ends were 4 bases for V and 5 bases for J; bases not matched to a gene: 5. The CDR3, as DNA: TGTGCCAGCAGTTCCGGGACAGCCAATAATTCACCCCTCCACTTT. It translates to CASSSGTANNSPLHF.

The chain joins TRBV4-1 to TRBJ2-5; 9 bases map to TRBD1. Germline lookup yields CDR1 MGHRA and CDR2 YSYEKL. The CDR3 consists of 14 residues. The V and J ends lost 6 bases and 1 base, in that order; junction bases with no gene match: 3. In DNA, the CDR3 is TGCGCCAGCAGTCGGGGACAGGGCCAAGAGACCCAGTACTTC. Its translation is CASSRGQGQETQYF.

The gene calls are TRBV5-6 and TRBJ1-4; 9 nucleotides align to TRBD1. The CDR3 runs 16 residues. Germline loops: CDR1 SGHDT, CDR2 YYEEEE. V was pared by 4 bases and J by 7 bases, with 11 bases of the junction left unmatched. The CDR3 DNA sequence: TGTGCCAGCAGCCCCGGTCCGACAGGGGGATCTGAAAAACTGTTTTTT. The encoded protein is CASSPGPTGGSEKLFF.

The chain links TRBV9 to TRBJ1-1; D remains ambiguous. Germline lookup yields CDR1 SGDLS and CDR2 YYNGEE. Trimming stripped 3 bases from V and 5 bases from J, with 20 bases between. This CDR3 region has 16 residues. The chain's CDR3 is CASSAPPRGVGTEAFF. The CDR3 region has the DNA TGTGCCAGCAGCGCACCCCCTCGCGGGGTGGGGACTGAAGCTTTCTTT.

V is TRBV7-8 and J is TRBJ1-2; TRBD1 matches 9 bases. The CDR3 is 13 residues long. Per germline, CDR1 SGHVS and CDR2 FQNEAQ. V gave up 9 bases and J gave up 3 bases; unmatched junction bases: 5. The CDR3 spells CASKQGADYGYTF. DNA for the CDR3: TGTGCCAGTAAACAGGGGGCGGACTATGGCTACACCTTC.

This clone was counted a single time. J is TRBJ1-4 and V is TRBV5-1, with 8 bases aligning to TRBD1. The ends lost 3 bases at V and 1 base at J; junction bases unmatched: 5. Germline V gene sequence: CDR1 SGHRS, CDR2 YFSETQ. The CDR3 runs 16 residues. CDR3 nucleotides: TGCGCCAGCAGCTCTGGACAGGGACTAACTAATGAAAAACTGTTTTTT. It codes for CASSSGQGLTNEKLFF.

CDR3 bases: TGTGCCAGCAGCTGGACAGGGTCCCGACCCCTCACCGGGGAGCTGTTTTTT. It yields the protein CASSWTGSRPLTGELFF. This sequence joins TRBV5-6 and TRBJ2-2; 8 bases match TRBD1. Germline loops: CDR1 SGHDT, CDR2 YYEEEE. The junction had 11 bases not matched to a gene; V was cut back by 3 bases and J by 4 bases. The CDR3 has 17 amino acids.

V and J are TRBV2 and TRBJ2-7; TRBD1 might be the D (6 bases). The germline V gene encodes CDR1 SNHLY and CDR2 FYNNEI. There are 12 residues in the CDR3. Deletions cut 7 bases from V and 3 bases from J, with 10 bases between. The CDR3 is CASKTGIYEQYF. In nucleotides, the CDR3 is TGTGCCAGCAAGACAGGTATCTACGAGCAGTACTTC.

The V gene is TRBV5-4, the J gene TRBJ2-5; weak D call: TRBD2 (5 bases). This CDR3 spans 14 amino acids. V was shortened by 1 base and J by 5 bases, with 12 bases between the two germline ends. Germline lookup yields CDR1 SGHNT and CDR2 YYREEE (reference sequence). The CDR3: CASSLNERLETQYF. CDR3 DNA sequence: TGTGCCAGCAGCTTGAACGAGCGGTTGGAGACCCAGTACTTC.

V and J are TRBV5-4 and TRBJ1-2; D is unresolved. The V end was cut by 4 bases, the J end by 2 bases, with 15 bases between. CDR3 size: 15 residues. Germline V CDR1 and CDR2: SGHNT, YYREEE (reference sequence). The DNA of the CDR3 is TGTGCCAGCAGCCGTCAAGCAGGTGTCAACTATGGCTACACCTTC. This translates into CASSRQAGVNYGYTF. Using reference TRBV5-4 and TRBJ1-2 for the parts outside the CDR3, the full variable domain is ETGVTQSPTHLIKTRGQQVTLRCSSQSGHNTVSWYQQALGQGPQFIFQYYREEENGRGNFPPRFSGLQFPNYSSELNVNALELDDSALYLCASSRQAGVNYGYTFGSGTRLTVV.

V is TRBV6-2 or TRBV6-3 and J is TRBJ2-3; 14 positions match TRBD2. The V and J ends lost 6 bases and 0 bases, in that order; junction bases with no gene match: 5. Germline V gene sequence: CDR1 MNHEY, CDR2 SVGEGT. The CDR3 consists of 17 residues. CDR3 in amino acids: CASSRTSGGFSTDTQYF. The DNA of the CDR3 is TGTGCCAGCAGCAGGACTAGCGGGGGGTTTAGCACAGATACGCAGTATTTT.

The CDR3 DNA follows: TGTGCCAGCAGCTTAGGAGCCGGGATCGGGAGTATAGAGACCCAGTACTTC. It specifies CASSLGAGIGSIETQYF. The chain employs TRBV7-2 and TRBJ2-5; D may be TRBD2 (6 bases). V dropped 1 base and J dropped 4 bases, with 19 bases sitting between them. The CDR3 consists of 17 residues. CDR1 and CDR2 from the germline V gene are SGHTA and FQGNSA.

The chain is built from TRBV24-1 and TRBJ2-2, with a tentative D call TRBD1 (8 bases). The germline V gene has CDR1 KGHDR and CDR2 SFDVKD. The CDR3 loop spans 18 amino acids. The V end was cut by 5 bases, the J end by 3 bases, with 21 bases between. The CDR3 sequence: CATSATGGANMHTGELFF. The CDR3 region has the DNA TGTGCCACCAGTGCAACAGGGGGGGCAAACATGCACACCGGGGAGCTGTTTTTT.

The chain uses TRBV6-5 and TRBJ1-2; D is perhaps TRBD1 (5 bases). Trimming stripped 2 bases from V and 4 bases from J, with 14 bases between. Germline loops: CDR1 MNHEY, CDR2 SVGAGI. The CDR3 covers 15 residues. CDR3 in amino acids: CASSYPPGRAYGYTF. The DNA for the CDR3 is TGTGCCAGCAGTTACCCTCCGGGCAGGGCCTATGGCTACACCTTC.

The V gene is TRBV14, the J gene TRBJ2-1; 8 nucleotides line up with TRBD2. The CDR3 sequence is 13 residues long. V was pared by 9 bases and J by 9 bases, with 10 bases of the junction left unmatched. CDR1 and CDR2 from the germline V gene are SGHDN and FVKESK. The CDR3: CASRAGLVGEQFF. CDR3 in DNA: TGTGCCAGTAGGGCGGGACTAGTGGGTGAGCAGTTCTTC.

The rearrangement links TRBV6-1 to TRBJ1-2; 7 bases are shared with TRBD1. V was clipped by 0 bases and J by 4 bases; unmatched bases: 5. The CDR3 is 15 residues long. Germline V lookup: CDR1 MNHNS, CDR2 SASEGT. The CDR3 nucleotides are TGTGCCAGCAGTGAAGCAACGGGACAGTTCTATGGCTACACCTTC. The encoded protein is CASSEATGQFYGYTF.

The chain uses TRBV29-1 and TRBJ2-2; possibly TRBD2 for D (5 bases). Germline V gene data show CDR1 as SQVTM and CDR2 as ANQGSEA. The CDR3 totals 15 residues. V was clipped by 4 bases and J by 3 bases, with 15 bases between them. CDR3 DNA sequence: TGCAGCGTTGTGGCATCCGGGGTTGACACCGGGGAGCTGTTTTTT. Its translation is CSVVASGVDTGELFF.

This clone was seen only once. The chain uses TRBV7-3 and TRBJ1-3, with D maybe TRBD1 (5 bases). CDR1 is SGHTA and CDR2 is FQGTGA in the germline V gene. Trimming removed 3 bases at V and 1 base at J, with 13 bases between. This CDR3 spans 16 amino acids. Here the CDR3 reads CASSLGPSQSGNTIYF. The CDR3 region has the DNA TGTGCCAGCAGCTTGGGGCCTAGTCAGTCTGGAAACACCATATATTTT. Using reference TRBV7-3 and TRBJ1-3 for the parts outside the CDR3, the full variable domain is GAGVSQTPSNKVTEKGKYVELRCDPISGHTALYWYRQSLGQGPEFLIYFQGTGAADDSGLPNDRFFAVRPEGSVSTLKIQRTERGDSAVYLCASSLGPSQSGNTIYFGEGSWLTVV.

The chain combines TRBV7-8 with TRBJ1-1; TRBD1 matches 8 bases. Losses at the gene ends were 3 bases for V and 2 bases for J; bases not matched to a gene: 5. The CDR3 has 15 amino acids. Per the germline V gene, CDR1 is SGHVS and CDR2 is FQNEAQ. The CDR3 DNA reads TGTGCCAGCAGCTTGCTGACAGGGGCCAACACTGAAGCTTTCTTT. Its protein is CASSLLTGANTEAFF.

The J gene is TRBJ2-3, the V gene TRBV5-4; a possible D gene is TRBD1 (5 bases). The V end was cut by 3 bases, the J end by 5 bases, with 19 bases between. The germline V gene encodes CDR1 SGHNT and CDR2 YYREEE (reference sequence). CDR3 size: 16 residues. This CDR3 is CASSSVGRVPEDTQYF. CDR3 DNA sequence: TGTGCCAGCAGCTCGGTGGGCAGGGTGCCCGAAGATACGCAGTATTTT.

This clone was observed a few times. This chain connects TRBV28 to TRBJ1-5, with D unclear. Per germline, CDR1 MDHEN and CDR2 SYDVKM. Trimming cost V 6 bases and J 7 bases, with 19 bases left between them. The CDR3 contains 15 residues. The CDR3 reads CASSDHSRVQQPQHF. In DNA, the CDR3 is TGTGCCAGCAGCGACCATAGCCGGGTTCAACAGCCCCAGCATTTT.

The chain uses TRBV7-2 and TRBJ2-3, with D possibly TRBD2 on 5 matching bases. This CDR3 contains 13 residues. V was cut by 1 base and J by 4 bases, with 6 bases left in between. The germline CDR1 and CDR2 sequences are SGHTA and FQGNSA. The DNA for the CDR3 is TGTGCCAGCAGCTTAGGGCGGGCAGATACGCAGTATTTT. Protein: CASSLGRADTQYF.

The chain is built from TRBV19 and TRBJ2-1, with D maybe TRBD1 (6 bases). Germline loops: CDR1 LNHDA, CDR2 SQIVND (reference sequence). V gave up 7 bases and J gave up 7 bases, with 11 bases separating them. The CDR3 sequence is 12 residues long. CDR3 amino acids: CASNLQGNEQFF. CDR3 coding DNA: TGTGCCAGTAACCTTCAGGGGAATGAGCAGTTCTTC. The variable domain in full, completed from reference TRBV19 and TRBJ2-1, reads DGGITQSPKYLFRKEGQNVTLSCEQNLNHDAMYWYRQDPGQGLRLIYYSQIVNDFQKGDIAEGYSVSREKKESFPLTVTSAQKNPTAFYLCASNLQGNEQFFGPGTRLTVL.

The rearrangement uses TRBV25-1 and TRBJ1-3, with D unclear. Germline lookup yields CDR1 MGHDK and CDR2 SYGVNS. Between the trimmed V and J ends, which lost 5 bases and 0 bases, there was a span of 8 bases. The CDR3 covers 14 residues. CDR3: CASSTDTSGNTIYF. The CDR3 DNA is TGTGCCAGCAGTACCGACACCTCTGGAAACACCATATATTTT.

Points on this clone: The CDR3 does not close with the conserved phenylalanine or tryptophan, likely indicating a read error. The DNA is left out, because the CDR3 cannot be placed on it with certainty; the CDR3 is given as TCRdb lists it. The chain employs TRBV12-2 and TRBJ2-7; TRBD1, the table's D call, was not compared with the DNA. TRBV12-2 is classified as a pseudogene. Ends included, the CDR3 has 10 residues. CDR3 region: CASRLARTSL.